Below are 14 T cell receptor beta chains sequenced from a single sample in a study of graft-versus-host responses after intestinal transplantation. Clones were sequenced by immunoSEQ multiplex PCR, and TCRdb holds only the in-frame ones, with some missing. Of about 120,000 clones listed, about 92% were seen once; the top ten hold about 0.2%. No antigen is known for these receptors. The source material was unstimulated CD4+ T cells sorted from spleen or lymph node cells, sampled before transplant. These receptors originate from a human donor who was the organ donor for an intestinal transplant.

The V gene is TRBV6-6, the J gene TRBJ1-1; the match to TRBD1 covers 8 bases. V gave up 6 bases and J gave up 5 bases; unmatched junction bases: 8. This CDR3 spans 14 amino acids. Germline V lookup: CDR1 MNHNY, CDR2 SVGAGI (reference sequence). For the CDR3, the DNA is TGTGCCAGCAGACCCACAGGGGGAAGTACTGAAGCTTTCTTT. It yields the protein CASRPTGGSTEAFF.

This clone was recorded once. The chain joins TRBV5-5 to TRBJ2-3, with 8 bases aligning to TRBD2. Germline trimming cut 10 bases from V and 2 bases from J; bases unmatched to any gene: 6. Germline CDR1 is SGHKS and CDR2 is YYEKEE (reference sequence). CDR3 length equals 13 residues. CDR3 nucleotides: TGTGCCGGTAGCGGGACAAACACAGATACGCAGTATTTT. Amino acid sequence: CAGSGTNTDTQYF.

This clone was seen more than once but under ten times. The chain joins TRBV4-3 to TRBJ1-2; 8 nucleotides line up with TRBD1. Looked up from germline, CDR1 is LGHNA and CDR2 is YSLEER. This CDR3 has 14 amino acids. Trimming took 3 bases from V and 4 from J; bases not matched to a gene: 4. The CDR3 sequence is CASSQQGASYGYTF. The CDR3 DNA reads TGCGCCAGCAGCCAGCAGGGGGCAAGCTATGGCTACACCTTC.

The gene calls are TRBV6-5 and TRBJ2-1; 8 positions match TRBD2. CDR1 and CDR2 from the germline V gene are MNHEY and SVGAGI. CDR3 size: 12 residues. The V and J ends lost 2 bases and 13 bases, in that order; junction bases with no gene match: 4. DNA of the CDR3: TGTGCCAGCAGTTACGGGGCGGGGGGCCAGTTCTTC. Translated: CASSYGAGGQFF.

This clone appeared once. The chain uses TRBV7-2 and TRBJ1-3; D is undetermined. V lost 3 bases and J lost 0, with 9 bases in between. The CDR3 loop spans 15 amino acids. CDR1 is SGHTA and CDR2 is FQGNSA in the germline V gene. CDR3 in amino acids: CASSFGPSSGNTIYF. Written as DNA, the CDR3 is TGTGCCAGCAGCTTCGGACCGAGCTCTGGAAACACCATATATTTT.

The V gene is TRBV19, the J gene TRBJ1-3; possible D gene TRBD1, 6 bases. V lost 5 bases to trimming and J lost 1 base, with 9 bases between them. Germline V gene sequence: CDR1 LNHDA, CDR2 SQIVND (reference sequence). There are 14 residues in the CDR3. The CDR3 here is CASSSGTSGNTIYF. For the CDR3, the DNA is TGTGCCAGTAGTTCCGGGACATCTGGAAACACCATATATTTT.

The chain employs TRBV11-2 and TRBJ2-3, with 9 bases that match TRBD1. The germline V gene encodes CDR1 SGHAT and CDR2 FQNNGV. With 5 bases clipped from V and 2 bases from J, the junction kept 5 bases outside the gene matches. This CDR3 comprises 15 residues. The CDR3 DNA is TGTGCCAGCAGCCCGGGACAGGGAACCACAGATACGCAGTATTTT. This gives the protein CASSPGQGTTDTQYF.

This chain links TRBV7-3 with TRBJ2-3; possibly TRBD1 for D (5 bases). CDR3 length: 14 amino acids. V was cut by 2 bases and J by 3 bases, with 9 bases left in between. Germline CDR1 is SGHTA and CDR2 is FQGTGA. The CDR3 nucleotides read TGTGCCAGCAGCTTAGGGGCGCGGACAGATACGCAGTATTTT. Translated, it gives CASSLGARTDTQYF.

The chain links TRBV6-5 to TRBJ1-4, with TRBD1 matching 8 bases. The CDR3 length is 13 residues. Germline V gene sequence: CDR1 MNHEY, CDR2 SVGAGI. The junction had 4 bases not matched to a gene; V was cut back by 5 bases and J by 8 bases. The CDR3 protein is CASSPGTGEKLFF. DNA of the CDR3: TGTGCCAGCAGTCCCGGGACAGGCGAAAAACTGTTTTTT.

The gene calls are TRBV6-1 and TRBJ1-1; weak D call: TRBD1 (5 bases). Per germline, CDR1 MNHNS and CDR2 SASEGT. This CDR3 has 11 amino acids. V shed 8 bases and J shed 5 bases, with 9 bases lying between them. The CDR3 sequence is CASVRGTEAFF. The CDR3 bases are TGTGCCAGCGTGCGGGGGACTGAAGCTTTCTTT.

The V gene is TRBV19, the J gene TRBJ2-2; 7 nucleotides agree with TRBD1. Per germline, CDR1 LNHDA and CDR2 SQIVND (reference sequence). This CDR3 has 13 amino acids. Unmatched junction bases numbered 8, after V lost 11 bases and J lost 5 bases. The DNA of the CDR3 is TGTGCCTCCCGACAGGGCGGTACCGGGGAGCTGTTTTTT. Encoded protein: CASRQGGTGELFF.

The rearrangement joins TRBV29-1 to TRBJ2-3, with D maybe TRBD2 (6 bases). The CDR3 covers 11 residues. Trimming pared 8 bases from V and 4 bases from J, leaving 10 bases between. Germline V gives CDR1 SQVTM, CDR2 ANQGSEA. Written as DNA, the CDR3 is TGCAGCACAAGGGAGGCAGATACGCAGTATTTT. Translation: CSTREADTQYF.

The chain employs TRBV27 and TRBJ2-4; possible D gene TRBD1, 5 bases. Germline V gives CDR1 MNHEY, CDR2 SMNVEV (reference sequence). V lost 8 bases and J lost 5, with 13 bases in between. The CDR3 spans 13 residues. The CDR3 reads CASRKTGENIQYF. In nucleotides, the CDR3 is TGTGCCAGCCGAAAAACAGGTGAAAACATTCAGTACTTC.

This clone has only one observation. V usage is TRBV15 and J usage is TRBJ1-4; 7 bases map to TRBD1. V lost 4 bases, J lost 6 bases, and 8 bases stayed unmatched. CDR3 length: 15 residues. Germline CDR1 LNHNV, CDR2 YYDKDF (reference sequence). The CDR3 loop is CATSTRTGFDEKLFF. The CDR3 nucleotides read TGTGCCACCAGCACACGGACAGGATTTGATGAAAAACTGTTTTTT.